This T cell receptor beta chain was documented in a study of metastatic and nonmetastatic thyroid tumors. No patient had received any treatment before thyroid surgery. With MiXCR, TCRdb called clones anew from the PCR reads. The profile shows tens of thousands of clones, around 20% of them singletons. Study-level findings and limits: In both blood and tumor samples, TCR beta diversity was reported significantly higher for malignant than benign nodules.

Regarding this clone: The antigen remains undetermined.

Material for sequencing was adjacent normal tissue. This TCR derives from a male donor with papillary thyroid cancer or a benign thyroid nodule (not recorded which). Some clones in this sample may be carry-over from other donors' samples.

The CDR3 is CASSLDRGRNQPQHF. CDR3 coding DNA: TGTGCCAGCAGTTTGGACAGGGGGCGCAATCAGCCCCAGCATTTT. The genes are TRBV27 and TRBJ1-5; TRBD1 aligns across 11 bases. CDR3 length: 15 amino acids. The germline V gene has CDR1 MNHEY and CDR2 SMNVEV (reference sequence). After removal of 3 bases from V and 2 bases from J, the junction contained 0 bases not matched to a gene.